This passage covers 32 T cell receptor beta chains from one sample sequenced in a study of shared clonotypes between healthy human individuals. Sequencing was performed with immunoSEQ multiplex PCR; in TCRdb, only in-frame clones are kept and a portion is missing. The table has some 1 million clones, about 76% seen once. Input material: memory CD4+ T cells sorted from blood. The subset is: CD45RA-negative fraction. These receptors came from a man between 18 and 35 years old in good health.

This chain connects TRBV7-9 to TRBJ1-1; TRBD1 matches 7 bases. V was pared by 7 bases and J by 4 bases, with 6 bases of the junction left unmatched. The CDR3 spans 13 residues. In germline, CDR1 is SEHNR, CDR2 FQNEAQ (reference sequence). DNA for the CDR3: TGTGCCAGCAACGACAGGGATCTCACTGAAGCTTTCTTT. As protein: CASNDRDLTEAFF.

This clone was picked up one time. V gene TRBV6-6 combines with J gene TRBJ2-3, with D perhaps TRBD2 (7 bases). The CDR3 runs 16 residues. The germline gives CDR1 MNHNY, CDR2 SVGAGI (reference sequence). Trimming cost V 2 bases and J 5 bases, with 17 bases left between them. The CDR3 nucleotides are TGTGCCAGCAGTTACGGTATCGGCGGGGGCCAAGATACGCAGTATTTT. Amino acids: CASSYGIGGGQDTQYF.

Here the CDR3 reads CASSLGQGEGYTF. DNA for the CDR3: TGTGCCAGCAGTTTGGGGCAGGGTGAAGGCTACACCTTC. The rearrangement uses TRBV28 and TRBJ1-2; perhaps TRBD1 as D (5 bases). The V end lost 3 bases, the J end lost 8 bases, and 13 bases lay between the germline ends. The CDR3 sequence is 13 residues long. Germline lookup yields CDR1 MDHEN and CDR2 SYDVKM.

This sequence joins TRBV6-5 and TRBJ2-2, with D hard to call. Trimming took off 7 bases at V and 1 base at J, with 4 bases between the two ends. Germline CDR1 and CDR2: MNHEY and SVGAGI. CDR3 length equals 12 residues. The CDR3 reads CASTQNTGELFF. For the CDR3, the DNA is TGTGCCAGCACCCAGAACACCGGGGAGCTGTTTTTT.

CDR3 bases: TGTGCCAGCAGACTCGGACAGGGGAACGGCTACACCTTC. Encoded protein: CASRLGQGNGYTF. The J gene is TRBJ1-2, the V gene TRBV6-5, with 9 bases fitting TRBD1. This CDR3 comprises 13 residues. The trim removed 6 bases at V and 8 bases at J, leaving 7 bases unmatched. Germline loops: CDR1 MNHEY, CDR2 SVGAGI.

The rearrangement joins TRBV14 to TRBJ2-7, with 9 nucleotides matching TRBD1. CDR1 SGHDN and CDR2 FVKESK come from the germline V gene. The CDR3 is made up of 14 amino acids. V lost 4 bases and J lost 5; bases outside the gene matches: 6. CDR3 protein: CASSPYRGLDEQYF. The CDR3 DNA follows: TGTGCCAGCAGCCCGTACAGGGGGCTTGACGAGCAGTACTTC. Full variable domain (rest looked up from reference TRBV14 and TRBJ2-7): EAGVTQFPSHSVIEKGQTVTLRCDPISGHDNLYWYRRVMGKEIKFLLHFVKESKQDESGMPNNRFLAERTGGTYSTLKVQPAELEDSGVYFCASSPYRGLDEQYFGPGTRLTVT.

This clone turned up a few times. V and J are TRBV30 and TRBJ1-1; TRBD1 aligns across 7 bases. Germline assignment: CDR1 GTSNPN and CDR2 SVGIG (reference sequence). V lost 7 bases, J lost 9 bases, and 5 bases stayed unmatched. The CDR3 has 10 amino acids. The CDR3 spells CASLTGKAFF. For the CDR3, the DNA is TGTGCCTCTTTGACAGGGAAAGCTTTCTTT.

The CDR3 DNA is TGTGCCAGCAGCCCAAGCGGGACTAGCGGCGTAGTCGGGGAGCTGTTTTTT. Amino acids: CASSPSGTSGVVGELFF. V and J are TRBV11-2 and TRBJ2-2; 11 bases agree with TRBD2. The CDR3 contains 17 residues. The germline V gene has CDR1 SGHAT and CDR2 FQNNGV. Trimming at V came to 5 bases and at J to 7 bases, leaving 12 bases not matched to a gene.

The genes are TRBV2 and TRBJ1-5; TRBD1 matches at 9 bases. Trimming took 5 bases from V and 0 from J; bases not matched to a gene: 8. CDR1 and CDR2 (germline): SNHLY, FYNNEI. This CDR3 region has 17 residues. The CDR3 region is CASSWKPGQGSNQPQHF. The CDR3 coding sequence is TGTGCCAGCAGTTGGAAACCGGGACAGGGTAGCAATCAGCCCCAGCATTTT. Based on the CDR3 plus reference TRBV2 and TRBJ1-5, the full variable domain is EPEVTQTPSHQVTQMGQEVILRCVPISNHLYFYWYRQILGQKVEFLVSFYNNEISEKSEIFDDQFSVERPDGSNFTLKIRSTKLEDSAMYFCASSWKPGQGSNQPQHFGDGTRLSIL.

V and J are TRBV10-3 and TRBJ2-3; 7 bases match TRBD2. The CDR3 extends over 14 amino acids. The J segment lost 2 bases and the V segment lost 6 bases, leaving 5 bases of the junction unmatched. In germline, CDR1 is ENHRY, CDR2 SYGVKD. CDR3 loop: CAISRGEVTDTQYF. CDR3 nucleotides: TGTGCCATCAGCCGGGGGGAGGTCACAGATACGCAGTATTTT.

The rearrangement joins TRBV5-1 to TRBJ2-2, with 8 nucleotides matching TRBD1. The CDR3 has 15 amino acids. The V segment lost 6 bases and the J segment 0 bases; nucleotides outside the gene matches: 4. Germline loops: CDR1 SGHRS, CDR2 YFSETQ. The CDR3 coding sequence is TGCGCCAGCACAACGACAGGGGCGAACACCGGGGAGCTGTTTTTT. Translating gives CASTTTGANTGELFF.

V usage is TRBV13 and J usage is TRBJ2-1; 10 nucleotides agree with TRBD1. Germline V lookup: CDR1 PRHDT, CDR2 FYEKMQ (reference sequence). J gave up 15 bases and V 7 bases, and 15 bases lay outside the gene matches. CDR3 length: 14 amino acids. The CDR3 spells CASTWGTGVERAFF. CDR3 bases: TGTGCCAGCACCTGGGGGACAGGGGTAGAGAGGGCGTTCTTC.

This rearrangement joins TRBV19 to TRBJ1-2, with 7 bases matching TRBD1. The ends lost 5 bases at V and 0 bases at J; junction bases unmatched: 6. The CDR3 consists of 15 residues. CDR1 is LNHDA, CDR2 SQIVND, per germline (reference sequence). CDR3 in amino acids: CASSSGGMANYGYTF. As DNA, the CDR3 is TGTGCCAGTAGTTCAGGGGGGATGGCTAACTATGGCTACACCTTC.

The chain employs TRBV18 and TRBJ2-7; 9 nucleotides align to TRBD1. J lost 2 bases, V lost 5 bases, and 7 bases had no gene match. Germline V gene sequence: CDR1 KGHSH, CDR2 LQKENI. The CDR3 is 15 residues long. Written as DNA, the CDR3 is TGTGCCAGCTCATCGTCCGGGACAGGGACCTACGAGCAGTACTTC. This codes for CASSSSGTGTYEQYF.

This chain links TRBV5-1 with TRBJ2-2; D not certain. Trimming took off 0 bases at V and 0 bases at J, with 12 bases between the two ends. Germline lookup yields CDR1 SGHRS and CDR2 YFSETQ. This CDR3 is 17 amino acids long. The chain's CDR3 is CASSLAISGANTGELFF. CDR3 coding DNA: TGCGCCAGCAGCTTGGCCATCTCTGGTGCGAACACCGGGGAGCTGTTTTTT.

Points on this clone: Other nucleotide sequences in the sample specify the same CDR3. The CDR3 coding sequence is TGCGCCAGCAGCCAAGGACTAGCGGGAGCCTACGAGCAGTACTTC. This sequence encodes CASSQGLAGAYEQYF. The chain recombines TRBV4-1 with TRBJ2-7; 12 bases are shared with TRBD2. V was pared by 1 base and J by 2 bases, with 0 bases of the junction left unmatched. Germline loops: CDR1 MGHRA, CDR2 YSYEKL. This CDR3 is built from 15 residues.

In nucleotides, the CDR3 is TGTGCCAGCAGTTTGGGGGGCCACCGGGGGAAGGGCTACACCTTC. This codes for CASSLGGHRGKGYTF. The chain combines TRBV28 with TRBJ1-2, with TRBD1 as a possible D gene (6 bases). V was shortened by 3 bases and J by 8 bases, with 19 bases between the two germline ends. CDR3 length: 15 residues. Germline V CDR1 and CDR2: MDHEN, SYDVKM.

This clone was seen ten or more times. The CDR3 sequence: CAWSREQGYTF. The CDR3 DNA sequence: TGTGCCTGGAGTCGGGAGCAGGGCTACACCTTC. The J gene is TRBJ1-2, the V gene TRBV30; D is unclear. This CDR3 is built from 11 residues. The V and J ends lost 2 bases and 8 bases respectively, with 9 bases between them. Germline-derived CDR1 and CDR2 are GTSNPN and SVGIG (reference sequence).

This clone was seen once. V is TRBV6-6 and J is TRBJ2-7; possibly TRBD2 for D (6 bases). The CDR3 has 12 amino acids. Germline-derived CDR1 and CDR2 are MNHNY and SVGAGI (reference sequence). V was cut by 5 bases and J by 5 bases, with 10 bases left in between. The CDR3 sequence is CASSRGWDEQYF. CDR3 sequence (DNA): TGTGCCAGCAGTCGGGGGTGGGACGAGCAGTACTTC.

The rearrangement links TRBV6-1 to TRBJ1-3; D is undetermined. V lost 2 bases to trimming and J lost 0 bases, with 8 bases between them. The CDR3 loop spans 15 amino acids. Germline loops: CDR1 MNHNS, CDR2 SASEGT. Here the CDR3 reads CASSESHFSGNTIYF. The CDR3 nucleotides read TGTGCCAGCAGTGAAAGCCATTTCTCTGGAAACACCATATATTTT.

As for this clone: At one boundary the junction diverges from the germline segment, which might be a read error. J is TRBJ2-5 and V is TRBV7-7; 7 bases align to TRBD1. This CDR3 region has 14 residues. The germline V gene has CDR1 SSHAT and CDR2 FNYEAQ (reference sequence). CDR3 sequence: CASSFSGGRETQYF. In DNA form, the CDR3 reads TGTGCTAGCAGCTTCTCAGGGGGTCGGGAGACCCAGTACTTC.

This clone has just one count. In DNA form, the CDR3 reads TGTGCCAGCAGTTACTCAGGGTCCTTCACTGAAGCTTTCTTT. Its translation: CASSYSGSFTEAFF. The chain uses TRBV6-5 and TRBJ1-1, with D uncertain. The CDR3 has 14 residues. Trimming stripped 0 bases from V and 4 bases from J, with 9 bases between. Germline CDR1 MNHEY, CDR2 SVGAGI.

This clone has a count of ten or more. Within the sample, other DNA sequences also encode this same CDR3. This chain joins TRBV5-1 and TRBJ1-1; D unclear. Trimming removed 0 bases at V and 0 bases at J, with 9 bases between. The germline CDR1 and CDR2 sequences are SGHRS and YFSETQ. This CDR3 spans 15 amino acids. CDR3 coding DNA: TGCGCCAGCAGCTTGGCCGGCAGCTTGAACACTGAAGCTTTCTTT. Protein sequence: CASSLAGSLNTEAFF.

The gene calls are TRBV9 and TRBJ1-3, with 11 bases matching TRBD1. This CDR3 has 15 residues. The V gene's germline CDR1 is SGDLS and CDR2 YYNGEE. Unmatched junction bases numbered 2, after V lost 3 bases and J lost 3 bases. The CDR3 bases are TGTGCCAGCAGCGGAGGGACAGGGGGTGGAAACACCATATATTTT. Protein product: CASSGGTGGGNTIYF.

The chain has TRBV5-1 and TRBJ1-4, with D tentatively TRBD1 (6 bases). Trimming removed 4 bases at V and 0 bases at J, with 13 bases between. Per the germline V gene, CDR1 is SGHRS and CDR2 is YFSETQ. CDR3 length: 16 amino acids. This CDR3 reads CASSQQGIATNEKLFF. CDR3 bases: TGCGCCAGCAGCCAACAGGGAATCGCAACTAATGAAAAACTGTTTTTT. The complete variable domain, with remaining parts taken from reference TRBV5-1 and TRBJ1-4, reads KAGVTQTPRYLIKTRGQQVTLSCSPISGHRSVSWYQQTPGQGLQFLFEYFSETQRNKGNFPGRFSGRQFSNSRSEMNVSTLELGDSALYLCASSQQGIATNEKLFFGSGTQLSVL.

The chain uses TRBV6-6 and TRBJ1-5; no reliable D call. The CDR3 sequence is 14 residues long. The germline gives CDR1 MNHNY, CDR2 SVGAGI (reference sequence). V lost 8 bases and J lost 4, with 15 bases in between. The CDR3 sequence: CASCPNEGNQPQHF. The CDR3 bases are TGTGCCAGCTGCCCCAACGAGGGAAATCAGCCCCAGCATTTT.

J is TRBJ2-3 and V is TRBV19; TRBD2 is a possible D gene (6 bases). The CDR3 totals 17 residues. Germline V lookup: CDR1 LNHDA, CDR2 SQIVND (reference sequence). V lost 4 bases and J 1 base, leaving 18 bases between the germline ends. The CDR3 region has the DNA TGTGCCAGTAGTACGATCCCTATAGCGGCCCGCACAGATACGCAGTATTTT. Its protein is CASSTIPIAARTDTQYF.

Comments on this clone: Other DNA sequences in this specimen translate into the identical CDR3. This chain's CDR3 is CASGTQSSYEQYF. CDR3 bases: TGTGCCAGTGGGACTCAGAGCTCCTACGAGCAGTACTTC. The chain has TRBV5-4 and TRBJ2-7; tentative D call: TRBD2 (6 bases). This CDR3 has 13 residues. V was cut by 8 bases and J by 0 bases, with 12 bases left in between. Germline V gene data show CDR1 as SGHNT and CDR2 as YYREEE (reference sequence).

This clone was detected only once. Additional DNA sequences in this sample encode the identical CDR3. The chain employs TRBV6-5 and TRBJ2-7; TRBD1 aligns across 11 bases. This CDR3 has 15 amino acids. CDR1 and CDR2 (germline): MNHEY, SVGAGI. Trimming at V came to 3 bases and at J to 3 bases, leaving 4 bases not matched to a gene. The CDR3 DNA reads TGTGCCAGCAGTTATTCTGGGACAGGGGGCTACGAGCAGTACTTC. This translates into CASSYSGTGGYEQYF.

The CDR3 here is CSVPYGARYNEQFF. As DNA, the CDR3 is TGCAGCGTTCCCTACGGGGCGAGGTACAATGAGCAGTTCTTC. The rearrangement uses TRBV29-1 and TRBJ2-1; the D gene could be TRBD1 or TRBD2 (5 bases each). Trimming shortened V by 5 bases and J by 4 bases, and 15 bases separated the two germline ends. This CDR3 has 14 residues. The V gene's germline CDR1 is SQVTM and CDR2 ANQGSEA.

The rearrangement joins TRBV5-1 to TRBJ2-5; 9 bases agree with TRBD2. Germline values: CDR1 SGHRS, CDR2 YFSETQ. The CDR3 runs 16 residues. Germline trimming cut 1 base from V and 1 base from J; bases unmatched to any gene: 5. As DNA, the CDR3 is TGCGCCAGCAGCTTGTTTGTTAGCGGGGGCCAAGAGACCCAGTACTTC. As protein: CASSLFVSGGQETQYF.

This clone has a single count. The gene calls are TRBV7-2 and TRBJ2-5, with a weak D call TRBD2 (6 bases). The CDR3 runs to 15 residues. Trimming removed 2 bases at V and 5 bases at J, with 15 bases between. In germline, CDR1 is SGHTA, CDR2 FQGNSA. DNA for the CDR3: TGTGCCAGCAGCTTAAGCGGGCTAGCGAGGGAGACCCAGTACTTC. Its translation: CASSLSGLARETQYF.